The entry below gives a single T cell receptor beta chain sequence along with its context. This sample is drawn from a study of human T cells and chemical hapten exposure. CDR1 is WNHNN and CDR2 is SYGVQD in the germline V gene (reference sequence). The V and J ends lost 5 bases and 4 bases, in that order; junction bases with no gene match: 6. CDR3 length equals 15 residues. Total RNA came from unfractionated whole blood. TCRdb reprocessed the 5' RACE reads via MiXCR and lists one record per CDR3 protein. The table includes 110,000 or so distinct CDR3 sequences, approximately 20% detected once. The chain is built from TRBV10-1 and TRBJ2-3; 10 nucleotides line up with TRBD2. The TCR comes from a human donor in good health. CDR3: CASSSSGSFSDTQYF. Here the CDR3 DNA reads TGCGCCAGCAGTTCTAGCGGGAGCTTCTCAGATACGCAGTATTTT.